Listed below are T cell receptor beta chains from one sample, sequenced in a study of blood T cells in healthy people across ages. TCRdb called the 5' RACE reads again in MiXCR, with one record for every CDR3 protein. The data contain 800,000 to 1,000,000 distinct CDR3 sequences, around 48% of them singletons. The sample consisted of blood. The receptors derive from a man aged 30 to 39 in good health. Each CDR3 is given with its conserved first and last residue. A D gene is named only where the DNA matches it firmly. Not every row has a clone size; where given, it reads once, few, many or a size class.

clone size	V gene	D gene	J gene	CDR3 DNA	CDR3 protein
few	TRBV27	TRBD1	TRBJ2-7	TGTGCCAGCAGTTTATCGGGCCCGTATTCAGGGACCAGGGGGTCCTACGAGCAGTACTTC	CASSLSGPYSGTRGSYEQYF
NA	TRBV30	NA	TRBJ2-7	TGTGCCTGGAGTGTGGAAGGGTTGTACGAGCAGTACTTC	CAWSVEGLYEQYF
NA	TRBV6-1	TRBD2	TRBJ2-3	TGTGCCAGCAGAAATATCGGGACTAGACTCCCCGATACGCAGTATTTT	CASRNIGTRLPDTQYF
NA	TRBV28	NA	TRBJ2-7	TGTGCCAGCAGTATCAGAGGCTACGAGCAGTACTTC	CASSIRGYEQYF
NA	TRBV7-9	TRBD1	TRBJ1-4	TGTGCCAGCAGCTTAGAGGGACAGATTAATGAAAAACTGTTTTTT	CASSLEGQINEKLFF
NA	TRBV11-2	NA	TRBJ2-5	TGTGCCAGCAGCCCCCCGGGGAGTCTGACAGAGACCCAGTACTTC	CASSPPGSLTETQYF
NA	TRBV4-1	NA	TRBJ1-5	TGCGCCAGCAGCCAGGAGGTACAGGGCAATCAGCCCCAGCATTTT	CASSQEVQGNQPQHF
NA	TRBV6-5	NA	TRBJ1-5	TGTGCCAGCAGCATTAATAGCAATCAGCCCCAGCATTTT	CASSINSNQPQHF
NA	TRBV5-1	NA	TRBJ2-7	TGCGCCAGCAGCTCGACAGACGCAGGCTTCTCCTACGAGCAGTACTTC	CASSSTDAGFSYEQYF
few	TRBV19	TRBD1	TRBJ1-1	TGTGCCAGTAGTGGACAGGGACCCACTGAAGCTTTCTTT	CASSGQGPTEAFF
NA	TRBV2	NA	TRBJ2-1	TGTGCCAGCAAGAAGGAGGGCAAGGATGAGCAGTTCTTC	CASKKEGKDEQFF
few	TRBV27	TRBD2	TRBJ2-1	TGTGCCAGCAGTTTAGGGGGGGAAGGGGATTACAATGAGCAGTTCTTC	CASSLGGEGDYNEQFF
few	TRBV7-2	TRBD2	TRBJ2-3	TGTGCCAGCAGCCCAGCGGGGACTATAGGAGATACGCAGTATTTT	CASSPAGTIGDTQYF
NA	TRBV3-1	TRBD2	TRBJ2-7	TGTGCCAGCAGCCCCAACTTTCCTAGCGGGAGTGCCGAGCAGTACTTC	CASSPNFPSGSAEQYF
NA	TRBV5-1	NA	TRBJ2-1	TGCGCCAGCAGCTTGGGCGCGGAGAGGTCCTACAATGAGCAGTTCTTC	CASSLGAERSYNEQFF
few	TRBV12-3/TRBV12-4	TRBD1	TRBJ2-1	TGTGCCAGCAGTCGGGACAGCTTCAATGAGCAGTTCTTC	CASSRDSFNEQFF
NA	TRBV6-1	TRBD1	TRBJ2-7	TGTGCCAGCAGTGAAGCGGGGACAGGGCCCCGCGGGACGCAGTATTTC	CASSEAGTGPRGTQYF
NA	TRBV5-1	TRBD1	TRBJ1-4	TGCGCCAGCAGCTTGAGGACAGGGGGAAGAGAAAAACTGTTTTTT	CASSLRTGGREKLFF
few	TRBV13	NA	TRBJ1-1	TGTGCCAGCAGCTTACCCCGGGGCGACGCTTTCTTT	CASSLPRGDAFF
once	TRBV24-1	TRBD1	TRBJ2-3	TGTGCCACCAGTGATGGGGCAGGGGGTACAGATACGCAGTATTTT	CATSDGAGGTDTQYF
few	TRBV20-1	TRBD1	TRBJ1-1	TGCAGTGCGCAACCGGGACAGGGGGCCCACACTGAAGCTTTCTTT	CSAQPGQGAHTEAFF
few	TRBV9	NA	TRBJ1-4	TGTGCCAGCAGCGAGAAAGAAACAGGGAGATTGGCTAATGAAAAACTGTTTTTT	CASSEKETGRLANEKLFF
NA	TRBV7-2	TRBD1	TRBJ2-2	TGTGCCAGCAGCTTAGAGGGGGCAACCGGGGAGCTGTTTTTT	CASSLEGATGELFF
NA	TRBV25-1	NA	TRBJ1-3	TGTGCCAGCAGTGGGGACTTCCGGCCCTCTGGAAACACCATATATTTT	CASSGDFRPSGNTIYF
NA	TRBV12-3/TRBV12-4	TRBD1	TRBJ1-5	TGTGCCAGCAGTTTAGGGGGTCCAGGCAGGGGGAATCAGCCCCAGCATTTT	CASSLGGPGRGNQPQHF
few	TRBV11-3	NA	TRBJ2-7	TGTGCCAGCAGCTCACAGGGACTATTTTACGAGCAGTACTTC	CASSSQGLFYEQYF
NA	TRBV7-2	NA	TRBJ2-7	TGTGCCGGCAGCCGCCCCGGACAGTCCTACGAGCAGTACTTC	CAGSRPGQSYEQYF
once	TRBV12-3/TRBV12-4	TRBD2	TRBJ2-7	TGTGCCAGCAGTTTAGGAGGGTTCCTAGCGGACTCCTACGAGCAGTACTTC	CASSLGGFLADSYEQYF
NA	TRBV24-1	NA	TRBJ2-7	TGTGCCACCAGTGGCCTCCTAGCTTGGGGGCAGTACTTC	CATSGLLAWGQYF
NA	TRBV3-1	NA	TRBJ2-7	TGTGCCAGCAGCCAAGAAGGAACGGCCGCTTACGAGCAGTACTTC	CASSQEGTAAYEQYF
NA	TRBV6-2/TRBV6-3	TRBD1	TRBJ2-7	TGTGCCAGCCTGCGGGACAGGGATCCCTACGAGCAGTACTTC	CASLRDRDPYEQYF
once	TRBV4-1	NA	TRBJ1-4	TGCGCCAGCAGCCAAGGGGGGGTTCAGGGGAATGAAAAACTGTTTTTT	CASSQGGVQGNEKLFF
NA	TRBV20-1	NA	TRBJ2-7	TGCAGTGCTAGAGCCCCTCAGTCGGCCCCCTACGAGCAGTACTTC	CSARAPQSAPYEQYF
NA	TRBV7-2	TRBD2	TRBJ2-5	TGTGCCAGCGAAGCGGGGGGCCAAGAGACCCAGTACTTC	CASEAGGQETQYF
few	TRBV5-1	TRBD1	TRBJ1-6	TGCGCCAGCACCGGACAGGGGGGATCCGCCGGCTCACCCCTCCACTTT	CASTGQGGSAGSPLHF
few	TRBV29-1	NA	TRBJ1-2	TGCAGCGTTGAAGAAGATGGACAGATCTATGGCTACACCTTC	CSVEEDGQIYGYTF
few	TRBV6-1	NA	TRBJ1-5	TGTGCCAGCAGATCCGGGACGACAAATCAGCCCCAGCATTTT	CASRSGTTNQPQHF
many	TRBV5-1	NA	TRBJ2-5	TGCGCCAGCAGGCTTACAGGACAAGAGACCCAGTACTTC	CASRLTGQETQYF
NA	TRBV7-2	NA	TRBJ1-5	TGTACCAGCAGCTTAGACGGAGTCGGCAATCAGCCCCAGCATTTT	CTSSLDGVGNQPQHF
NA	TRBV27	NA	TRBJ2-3	TGTGCCAGCAGTCCTTGGCCAGATACGCAGTATTTT	CASSPWPDTQYF
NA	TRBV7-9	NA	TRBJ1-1	TGTGCCAGCAGCCCGTCGGCGGGGAGCACTGAAGCTTTCTTT	CASSPSAGSTEAFF
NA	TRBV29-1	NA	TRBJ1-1	TGCAGCGTTGAAGATGCGGTTCAGGACCCCCAAGCTTTCTTT	CSVEDAVQDPQAFF
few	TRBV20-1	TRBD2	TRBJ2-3	TGCAGTGCTAACAGCGGGGGGACCCTCACAGATACGCAGTATTTT	CSANSGGTLTDTQYF
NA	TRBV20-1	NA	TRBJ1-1	TGCAGTGCTAGCCAAACAGGGCGGCGAGCTTTCTTT	CSASQTGRRAFF
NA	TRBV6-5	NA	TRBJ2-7	TGTGCCAGCAGTTACACTGGGACCGCTACCACGGAGCAGTACTTC	CASSYTGTATTEQYF
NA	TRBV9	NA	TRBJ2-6	TGTGCCAGCAGCCCACGGACAGCCCCTGGGGCCAACGTCCTGACTTTC	CASSPRTAPGANVLTF
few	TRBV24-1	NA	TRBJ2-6	TGTGCCACCAGTGATTTCGGCTCTGGGGCCAACGTCCTGACTTTC	CATSDFGSGANVLTF
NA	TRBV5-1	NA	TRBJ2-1	TGCGCCAGCAGCTCTGCAGGAGAGCAGTTCTTC	CASSSAGEQFF